This T cell receptor (beta chain) was captured by sequencing in a study of blood T cell repertoires in COVID-19. Looking at the study overall: There were acute and convalescent COVID-19 samples, and they came from the United States, Italy and Spain. From T cells, B-cell-depleted T cells, or PBMCs came the material, which was cDNA or gDNA.

Donors were grouped by their self-reported clinical history. Data came from immunoSEQ multiplex PCR; TCRdb stores just in-frame clones and leaves some out. The top ten clones hold 5% of a sample with hundreds of thousands of clones, about four fifths of them seen once. CDR3 length: 13 amino acids. Trimming at V came to 6 bases and at J to 5 bases, leaving 9 bases not matched to a gene. Germline V gene sequence: CDR1 SQVTM, CDR2 ANQGSEA. Sequencing was performed on PBMCs or T cells enriched from blood (not recorded which). This receptor was identified in a man between 35 and 55 years old who had been exposed to COVID-19. The chain combines TRBV29-1 with TRBJ2-7, with 8 nucleotides matching TRBD2. CDR3 sequence (DNA): TGCAGCGTCCTAGGGGGGACTAGGGACGAGCAGTACTTC. It codes for CSVLGGTRDEQYF.